This TCR beta chain appears in the sequencing data of a study of T cells in localized non-small cell lung cancer. General study findings and limits: Because only a single region of the tumor was sequenced, heterogeneity remains possible. Elevated blood T cell density was associated with longer overall survival. A median of roughly 55 of the top 100 tumor clones appeared in adjacent lung, which was paired and uninvolved. Uninvolved adjacent lung showed the highest T cell clonality, exceeding tumor.

The assay was immunoSEQ multiplex PCR, and TCRdb's table has in-frame clones only and misses some. There are fewer than 30,000 clones in the sample; 86% occur only once, and roughly 1.2% lies in the top ten. This CDR3 is built from 16 residues. Trimming removed 3 bases from V and 11 bases from J, with 22 bases in between. CDR1 SNHLY and CDR2 FYNNEI come from the germline V gene. Concerning this clone: Its cognate antigen is unknown.

This sequence joins TRBV2 and TRBJ2-2; TRBD1 is a possible D gene (5 bases). Sample: peripheral blood, taken before any cancer treatment. The source is a woman between 40 and 69 years old with stage I lung adenocarcinoma. In DNA, the CDR3 is TGTGCCAGCAGTGAGCAGGGTGATCCTCGGTTTGGAGAGCTGTTTTTT. As protein: CASSEQGDPRFGELFF.